The rows below give T cell receptor beta chains drawn from one sample of a study of CD8 T cells in Susac syndrome. TCRdb recomputed calls from the immunoSEQ multiplex PCR reads with MiXCR, one row per CDR3 protein. In the table there are fewer than 35,000 distinct CDR3 sequences, less than 95% of which are singletons. Sequenced input: CD8+ T cells from PBMCs. The receptor source for this set is a human donor in good health. Each CDR3 is given with its conserved first and last residue. A D gene is named only where the DNA matches it firmly. Expanded clones get a size class; other rows say once, few or many, or leave the size out.

j_call: TRBJ1-3
clone_size: .
v_call: TRBV5-1
d_call: .
cdr3_nt: TGCGCCAGCAGGGCAGGAAACACCATATATTTT
cdr3_aa: CASRAGNTIYF

j_call: TRBJ2-7
clone_size: .
v_call: TRBV12-3/TRBV12-4
d_call: TRBD2
cdr3_nt: TGTGCCAGCAGTTTAGGCCTAGCGGGGGGTTCCTACGAGCAGTACTTC
cdr3_aa: CASSLGLAGGSYEQYF

j_call: TRBJ2-1
clone_size: .
v_call: TRBV5-5
d_call: TRBD2
cdr3_nt: TGTGCCAGCAGCTTGGCTAGCGGGGACTACAATGAGCAGTTCTTC
cdr3_aa: CASSLASGDYNEQFF

j_call: TRBJ2-7
clone_size: .
v_call: TRBV11-2
d_call: .
cdr3_nt: TGTGCCAGCAGCTTTGGACAGCTAAGCTCCTACGAGCAGTACTTC
cdr3_aa: CASSFGQLSSYEQYF

j_call: TRBJ1-3
clone_size: .
v_call: TRBV29-1
d_call: .
cdr3_nt: TGCAGCGCCGGGACCACGGGCTCTGGAAACACCATATATTTT
cdr3_aa: CSAGTTGSGNTIYF

j_call: TRBJ1-1
clone_size: .
v_call: TRBV4-3
d_call: TRBD1
cdr3_nt: TGCGCCAGCAGCCAAGTTCCCGGGACAGGATTGAACACTGAAGCTTTCTTT
cdr3_aa: CASSQVPGTGLNTEAFF

j_call: TRBJ2-2
clone_size: .
v_call: TRBV18
d_call: TRBD1
cdr3_nt: TGTGCCAGCTCACCACAACAGGGGAGTGGCACCGGGGAGCTGTTTTTT
cdr3_aa: CASSPQQGSGTGELFF

j_call: TRBJ2-1
clone_size: .
v_call: TRBV29-1
d_call: .
cdr3_nt: TGCAGCGTTGAAGGGGGTGAGGGGCAGGACTACAATGAGCAGTTCTTC
cdr3_aa: CSVEGGEGQDYNEQFF

j_call: TRBJ1-1
clone_size: .
v_call: TRBV20-1
d_call: TRBD1
cdr3_nt: TGCAGTGCTCAGGGGGATTTTGATCAGGCTTTCTTT
cdr3_aa: CSAQGDFDQAFF

j_call: TRBJ2-7
clone_size: .
v_call: TRBV19
d_call: .
cdr3_nt: TGTGCCAGTAGTATTGGGACAAGGGGCTACGAGCAGTACTTC
cdr3_aa: CASSIGTRGYEQYF

j_call: TRBJ2-1
clone_size: .
v_call: TRBV6-2/TRBV6-3
d_call: .
cdr3_nt: TGTGCCAGCAGGACTACAGGGTCTTCCTACAATGAGCAGTTCTTC
cdr3_aa: CASRTTGSSYNEQFF

j_call: TRBJ2-7
clone_size: .
v_call: TRBV29-1
d_call: TRBD1
cdr3_nt: TGCAGCGTTGTGTTCCGGGACAGGGGAGCCTACGAGCAGTACTTC
cdr3_aa: CSVVFRDRGAYEQYF

j_call: TRBJ1-1
clone_size: .
v_call: TRBV12-3/TRBV12-4
d_call: .
cdr3_nt: TGTGCCAGCAGTTTTCTGCGATCGGACGGACACACTGAAGCTTTCTTT
cdr3_aa: CASSFLRSDGHTEAFF

j_call: TRBJ2-3
clone_size: .
v_call: TRBV7-2
d_call: .
cdr3_nt: TGTGCCAGCAGCTTAATACGAGATACGCAGTATTTT
cdr3_aa: CASSLIRDTQYF

j_call: TRBJ2-5
clone_size: .
v_call: TRBV4-3
d_call: TRBD1
cdr3_nt: TGCGCCAGCAGCCAAGATGAGGGGGCGGCGGAGACCCAGTACTTC
cdr3_aa: CASSQDEGAAETQYF

j_call: TRBJ1-1
clone_size: .
v_call: TRBV20-1
d_call: .
cdr3_nt: TGCAGTGCTAGGGCCCCCACTGAAGCTTTCTTT
cdr3_aa: CSARAPTEAFF

j_call: TRBJ2-3
clone_size: once
v_call: TRBV7-2
d_call: TRBD2
cdr3_nt: TGTGCCAGCAGCCCGCGACTAGCGGGGGGGTGGACAGATACGCAGTATTTT
cdr3_aa: CASSPRLAGGWTDTQYF

j_call: TRBJ2-5
clone_size: .
v_call: TRBV6-2/TRBV6-3
d_call: TRBD2
cdr3_nt: TGTGCCAGCAGTTTCCTAGCGGGGAGGTACCAAGAGACCCAGTACTTC
cdr3_aa: CASSFLAGRYQETQYF

j_call: TRBJ1-2
clone_size: .
v_call: TRBV29-1
d_call: .
cdr3_nt: TGCAGCGCTGAATTGAGGAACTATGGCTACACCTTC
cdr3_aa: CSAELRNYGYTF

j_call: TRBJ1-1
clone_size: .
v_call: TRBV18
d_call: .
cdr3_nt: TGTGCCAGCTCACCGGGGACATATACTGAAGCTTTCTTT
cdr3_aa: CASSPGTYTEAFF

j_call: TRBJ2-7
clone_size: few
v_call: TRBV7-2
d_call: TRBD1
cdr3_nt: TGTGCCAGCAGCTTGGAGACAGGGTTAACCCAGTTTGTCGAGCAGTACTTC
cdr3_aa: CASSLETGLTQFVEQYF

j_call: TRBJ2-1
clone_size: .
v_call: TRBV4-3
d_call: .
cdr3_nt: TGCGCCAGCAGCCAAGGCACGAGCTCCTACAATGAGCAGTTCTTC
cdr3_aa: CASSQGTSSYNEQFF

j_call: TRBJ2-7
clone_size: .
v_call: TRBV7-2
d_call: .
cdr3_nt: TGTGCCAGCAGCCCACAGGGAACTTTTACCTCCTACGAGCAGTACTTC
cdr3_aa: CASSPQGTFTSYEQYF

j_call: TRBJ2-5
clone_size: .
v_call: TRBV7-8
d_call: .
cdr3_nt: TGTGCCAGCAGCTCGAAACTGTACCAAGAGACCCAGTACTTC
cdr3_aa: CASSSKLYQETQYF

j_call: TRBJ2-2
clone_size: .
v_call: TRBV4-3
d_call: .
cdr3_nt: TGCGCCAGCAGCCAAGATCGAACAAACACCGGGGAGCTGTTTTTT
cdr3_aa: CASSQDRTNTGELFF

j_call: TRBJ2-5
clone_size: once
v_call: TRBV7-9
d_call: .
cdr3_nt: TGTGCCAGCAGCCCGACCTCGGAGACCCAGTACTTC
cdr3_aa: CASSPTSETQYF

j_call: TRBJ2-7
clone_size: .
v_call: TRBV7-9
d_call: .
cdr3_nt: TGTGCCAGCAGCCCCCCCAGCGACTCCTACGAGCAGTACTTC
cdr3_aa: CASSPPSDSYEQYF

j_call: TRBJ1-1
clone_size: .
v_call: TRBV7-8
d_call: .
cdr3_nt: TGTGCCAGCATTCTAGGGGGAGACACTGAAGCTTTCTTT
cdr3_aa: CASILGGDTEAFF

j_call: TRBJ2-1
clone_size: .
v_call: TRBV12-3/TRBV12-4
d_call: .
cdr3_nt: TGTGCCAGCAGTTTAGTATCGGCGGAGCAGTTCTTC
cdr3_aa: CASSLVSAEQFF

j_call: TRBJ2-1
clone_size: .
v_call: TRBV6-2/TRBV6-3
d_call: .
cdr3_nt: TGTGCCAGCAGTTACAATAATTGGCAGTTCTTC
cdr3_aa: CASSYNNWQFF

j_call: TRBJ1-5
clone_size: .
v_call: TRBV20-1
d_call: .
cdr3_nt: TGCAGTGCCCCGGGTAGCAATCAGCCCCAGCATTTT
cdr3_aa: CSAPGSNQPQHF

j_call: TRBJ2-7
clone_size: .
v_call: TRBV7-2
d_call: .
cdr3_nt: TGTGCCAGCAGCTTAGCTTCCGGGAGCGGGTCCTACGAGCAGTACTTC
cdr3_aa: CASSLASGSGSYEQYF

j_call: TRBJ2-7
clone_size: .
v_call: TRBV29-1
d_call: TRBD1
cdr3_nt: TGCAGCGTCGTCGACAGGGGAATGCTCTACGAGCAGTACTTC
cdr3_aa: CSVVDRGMLYEQYF

j_call: TRBJ1-1
clone_size: .
v_call: TRBV27
d_call: .
cdr3_nt: TGTGCCAGCAGTGGCCCCGGACCGAACACTGAAGCTTTCTTT
cdr3_aa: CASSGPGPNTEAFF

j_call: TRBJ2-1
clone_size: .
v_call: TRBV5-1
d_call: TRBD2
cdr3_nt: TGCGCCAGCAGCTTGGAGACTAGCGGGGGGGAGCAGTTCTTC
cdr3_aa: CASSLETSGGEQFF

j_call: TRBJ2-7
clone_size: .
v_call: TRBV27
d_call: .
cdr3_nt: TGTGCCAGCAGCCACCGATTCCGGGACGCCTACGAGCAGTACTTC
cdr3_aa: CASSHRFRDAYEQYF

j_call: TRBJ2-3
clone_size: once
v_call: TRBV29-1
d_call: TRBD1
cdr3_nt: TGCAGCGTGGACAGGGGGGATCCTAGCACAGATACGCAGTATTTT
cdr3_aa: CSVDRGDPSTDTQYF

j_call: TRBJ1-2
clone_size: .
v_call: TRBV27
d_call: .
cdr3_nt: TGTGCCAGCAGTTTATCCAGAGGATTAGATGGCTACACCTTC
cdr3_aa: CASSLSRGLDGYTF

j_call: TRBJ1-2
clone_size: .
v_call: TRBV2
d_call: .
cdr3_nt: TGTGCCAGCACCGGAGACGGGAACTATGGCTACACCTTC
cdr3_aa: CASTGDGNYGYTF

j_call: TRBJ2-7
clone_size: .
v_call: TRBV4-3
d_call: .
cdr3_nt: TGCGCCAGCAGCCCTAACTCCCGGGACACCACCTACGAGCAGTACTTC
cdr3_aa: CASSPNSRDTTYEQYF